The 27 T cell receptor beta chains given below trace back to one sample, sequenced in a study of blood T cell repertoires in COVID-19. Sequenced by immunoSEQ multiplex PCR; TCRdb stores in-frame clones only, minus some. This table holds some 100,000 clones, over 80% found once. Sequencing input: peripheral blood. These receptors all come from a man aged 45-65 years with active COVID-19.

This chain joins TRBV13 and TRBJ1-1; D perhaps matches TRBD1 (6 bases). Germline-derived CDR1 and CDR2 are PRHDT and FYEKMQ (reference sequence). The CDR3 loop spans 15 amino acids. Deletions cut 2 bases from V and 1 base from J, with 11 bases between. In DNA, the CDR3 is TGTGCCAGCAGCTTAACGGGACAATCGAACACTGAAGCTTTCTTT. Translating it yields CASSLTGQSNTEAFF.

The chain couples TRBV30 to TRBJ1-1; no clear D. The CDR3 covers 12 residues. Deletions cut 3 bases from V and 0 bases from J, with 5 bases between. Germline values: CDR1 GTSNPN, CDR2 SVGIG (reference sequence). CDR3 bases: TGTGCCTGGAGGTCGGTGAACACTGAAGCTTTCTTT. The encoded protein is CAWRSVNTEAFF.

The chain links TRBV29-1 to TRBJ1-3, with a weak D call TRBD1 (5 bases). Trimming left V 6 bases short and J 9 bases short, with 18 bases between. Germline-derived CDR1 and CDR2 are SQVTM and ANQGSEA. The CDR3 has 13 residues. The CDR3 reads CSVDSGNVGTIYF. CDR3 sequence (DNA): TGCAGCGTAGATTCAGGGAACGTAGGCACCATATATTTT.

This chain connects TRBV6-6 to TRBJ2-2; the D is unclear. CDR3 length: 12 residues. Per germline, CDR1 MNHNY and CDR2 SVGAGI (reference sequence). Trimming cost V 8 bases and J 1 base, with 5 bases left between them. The CDR3 nucleotides read TGTGCCAGCCACTTGAACACCGGGGAGCTGTTTTTT. It is translated as CASHLNTGELFF.

The rearrangement joins TRBV2 to TRBJ2-5, with 7 bases lining up with TRBD1. Trimming cost V 4 bases and J 2 bases; bases outside gene matches: 1. Germline V lookup: CDR1 SNHLY, CDR2 FYNNEI. The CDR3 covers 13 residues. DNA of the CDR3: TGTGCCAGCAGTGTGGACAGGCAAGAGACCCAGTACTTC. Amino acid sequence: CASSVDRQETQYF.

As concerns this clone: Different DNA sequences within this sample yield the same CDR3. V and J are TRBV6-1 and TRBJ1-1, with no clear D. Looked up from germline, CDR1 is MNHNS and CDR2 is SASEGT. The V end lost 2 bases, the J end lost 1 base, and 5 bases lay between the germline ends. CDR3 length: 13 amino acids. The CDR3 DNA reads as TGTGCCAGCAGTGAATTATCGAACACTGAAGCTTTCTTT. Residues: CASSELSNTEAFF.

The V gene is TRBV28, the J gene TRBJ2-7; 14 nucleotides line up with TRBD2. The ends lost 5 bases at V and 4 bases at J; junction bases unmatched: 10. The germline V gene encodes CDR1 MDHEN and CDR2 SYDVKM. This CDR3 has 17 amino acids. The CDR3 DNA reads as TGTGCCAGCAGTGCCAACTTCGGACTAGCGGGAGGATACGAGCAGTACTTC. This encodes CASSANFGLAGGYEQYF.

This chain joins TRBV9 and TRBJ2-7, with 10 nucleotides matching TRBD2. This CDR3 contains 15 residues. Trimming removed 4 bases from V and 0 bases from J; junction bases left unmatched: 4. Per the germline V gene, CDR1 is SGDLS and CDR2 is YYNGEE. CDR3 region: CASSRSSGSSYEQYF. As DNA, the CDR3 is TGTGCCAGCAGCCGTTCTAGCGGGAGCTCCTACGAGCAGTACTTC.

The rearrangement joins TRBV19 to TRBJ2-4; D perhaps matches TRBD2 (7 bases). The V end was cut by 5 bases, the J end by 0 bases, with 23 bases between. The CDR3 extends over 19 amino acids. Germline CDR1 is LNHDA and CDR2 is SQIVND (reference sequence). The DNA of the CDR3 is TGTGCCAGTAGTCTCGGGGGGCTCACCCAGGCCGTAGCCAAAAACATTCAGTACTTC. It encodes CASSLGGLTQAVAKNIQYF.

The CDR3 DNA reads as TGTGCCAGCTCACTCGGGACAGTGGATGGCTACACCTTC. Translating it yields CASSLGTVDGYTF. This chain joins TRBV18 and TRBJ1-2, with 7 bases identical to TRBD1. Looked up from germline, CDR1 is KGHSH and CDR2 is LQKENI. This CDR3 comprises 13 residues. Trimming cost V 4 bases and J 6 bases; bases outside gene matches: 5.

The genes are TRBV13 and TRBJ2-7; 9 bases align to TRBD2. Germline V gene sequence: CDR1 PRHDT, CDR2 FYEKMQ (reference sequence). Germline trimming cut 2 bases from V and 5 bases from J; bases unmatched to any gene: 4. The CDR3 has 14 amino acids. The CDR3 region has the DNA TGTGCCAGCAGCTTAAAGCGGGAGGTAAACGAGCAGTACTTC. This codes for CASSLKREVNEQYF.

The chain combines TRBV18 with TRBJ2-7; 7 bases are a match to TRBD2. Germline V gene data show CDR1 as KGHSH and CDR2 as LQKENI. The CDR3 contains 15 residues. V gave up 2 bases and J gave up 0 bases; unmatched junction bases: 4. The CDR3 loop is CASSPSGGGSYEQYF. The CDR3 DNA follows: TGTGCCAGCTCACCATCGGGGGGTGGCTCCTACGAGCAGTACTTC.

The chain couples TRBV28 to TRBJ2-7, with 9 bases aligning to TRBD1. The trim removed 5 bases at V and 4 bases at J, leaving 3 bases unmatched. The CDR3 extends over 13 amino acids. Germline V gene sequence: CDR1 MDHEN, CDR2 SYDVKM. The CDR3 nucleotides read TGTGCCAGCAGTCCGGGACAGGGATACGAGCAGTACTTC. This gives the protein CASSPGQGYEQYF. The variable domain in full, completed from reference TRBV28 and TRBJ2-7, reads DVKVTQSSRYLVKRTGEKVFLECVQDMDHENMFWYRQDPGLGLRLIYFSYDVKMKEKGDIPEGYSVSREKKERFSLILESASTNQTSMYLCASSPGQGYEQYFGPGTRLTVT.

The genes are TRBV5-1 and TRBJ2-2; D is possibly TRBD2 (6 bases). V was pared by 0 bases and J by 2 bases, with 8 bases between. Per the germline V gene, CDR1 is SGHRS and CDR2 is YFSETQ. The CDR3 loop spans 15 amino acids. The CDR3 DNA reads as TGCGCCAGCAGCTTGGTGGGGGGAAACACCGGGGAGCTGTTTTTT. Translated: CASSLVGGNTGELFF.

V usage is TRBV24-1 and J usage is TRBJ2-1, with D possibly being TRBD2 (5 bases). The germline V gene encodes CDR1 KGHDR and CDR2 SFDVKD. The CDR3 loop spans 18 amino acids. The V end lost 1 base, the J end lost 7 bases, and 22 bases lay between the germline ends. The CDR3 sequence: CATSDFPPRVGILNEQFF. The DNA of the CDR3 is TGTGCCACCAGTGATTTTCCCCCGCGGGTCGGGATCCTTAATGAGCAGTTCTTC.

The V call is TRBV11-3, the J call TRBJ2-3; D unclear. The CDR3 sequence is 15 residues long. The germline V and J ends were trimmed by 1 base and 6 bases, with 14 bases remaining between them. Germline CDR1 and CDR2: SGHNT and YENEEA. The CDR3 nucleotides read TGTGCCAGCAGCTTAGGACCCTCGGAGTTTGATACGCAGTATTTT. It translates to CASSLGPSEFDTQYF. The whole variable domain, filled in from reference TRBV11-3 and TRBJ2-3, reads EAGVVQSPRYKIIEKKQPVAFWCNPISGHNTLYWYLQNLGQGPELLIRYENEEAVDDSQLPKDRFSAERLKGVDSTLKIQPAELGDSAVYLCASSLGPSEFDTQYFGPGTRLTVL.

The count of this clone is one. V usage is TRBV3-1 (or the pseudogene TRBV3-2) and J usage is TRBJ1-4; 7 positions agree with TRBD1. After removal of 7 bases from V and 8 bases from J, the junction contained 10 bases not matched to a gene. Germline CDR1 and CDR2: LGHDT and YNNKEL (reference sequence). This CDR3 region has 14 residues. The CDR3 nucleotides are TGTGCCAGCAAATCGACAGGGACGGGGGAAAAACTGTTTTTT. Protein product: CASKSTGTGEKLFF.

This clone was seen only once. This sequence joins TRBV5-1 and TRBJ2-6; D remains ambiguous. The CDR3 extends over 14 amino acids. CDR1 is SGHRS and CDR2 is YFSETQ in the germline V gene. V lost 7 bases to trimming and J lost 4 bases, with 12 bases between them. The CDR3 DNA reads TGCGCCAGCGCAAAAAATCTAGGGGCCAACGTCCTGACTTTC. Protein product: CASAKNLGANVLTF.

The genes are TRBV28 and TRBJ1-1, with D possibly being TRBD1 (5 bases). V was clipped by 6 bases and J by 0 bases, with 11 bases between them. This CDR3 region has 14 residues. CDR1 and CDR2 (germline): MDHEN, SYDVKM. The CDR3 region is CASSRTHMNTEAFF. CDR3 nucleotides: TGTGCCAGCAGCAGGACACACATGAACACTGAAGCTTTCTTT.

The chain combines TRBV30 with TRBJ1-4; 9 positions agree with TRBD1. The CDR3 consists of 14 residues. Germline V CDR1 and CDR2: GTSNPN, SVGIG (reference sequence). Trimming cost V 5 bases and J 4 bases; bases outside gene matches: 5. DNA for the CDR3: TGTGCCTGGGCCCGGGACAGGGATAATGAAAAACTGTTTTTT. Its protein product is CAWARDRDNEKLFF.

The V gene is TRBV28, the J gene TRBJ1-2, with D possibly TRBD1 on 6 matching bases. From germline, CDR1 is MDHEN and CDR2 SYDVKM. Trimming removed 6 bases at V and 5 bases at J, with 19 bases between. CDR3 length: 15 residues. The CDR3 protein is CASSRPQGIGYGYTF. The CDR3 DNA sequence: TGTGCCAGCAGCCGCCCGCAGGGGATAGGGTATGGCTACACCTTC.

The chain is built from TRBV5-6 and TRBJ2-1, with 9 nucleotides matching TRBD2. The CDR3 extends over 16 amino acids. V shed 4 bases, J shed 1 base, and the junction held 6 bases outside the gene matches. Germline lookup yields CDR1 SGHDT and CDR2 YYEEEE. The chain's CDR3 is CASSIPAGGSYNEQFF. CDR3 nucleotides: TGTGCCAGCAGCATCCCCGCGGGAGGGTCCTACAATGAGCAGTTCTTC.

The chain has TRBV12-3 or TRBV12-4 and TRBJ2-3; a weak D match, TRBD1 (5 bases). The CDR3 extends over 12 amino acids. The V and J ends lost 6 bases and 6 bases respectively, with 10 bases between them. The CDR3, as DNA: TGTGCCAGCAGCGATCCAGGGGATACGCAGTATTTT. Translating gives CASSDPGDTQYF.

The chain carries TRBV6-5 and TRBJ1-4; D may be TRBD1 (6 bases). CDR1 and CDR2 (germline): MNHEY, SVGAGI. The CDR3 length is 14 residues. V lost 7 bases to trimming and J lost 4 bases, with 13 bases between them. CDR3 nucleotides: TGTGCCAGCACCGAGGACAGACTTAATGAAAAACTGTTTTTT. It translates to CASTEDRLNEKLFF.

V gene TRBV13 combines with J gene TRBJ1-2, with TRBD1 identical over 9 bases. The CDR3 has 15 residues. The ends lost 4 bases at V and 8 bases at J; junction bases unmatched: 11. Per the germline V gene, CDR1 is PRHDT and CDR2 is FYEKMQ (reference sequence). CDR3 bases: TGTGCCAGCAGCTCGAAGGACAGGGGAACTTGGGGCTACACCTTC. Translating it yields CASSSKDRGTWGYTF. Full variable domain (outside the CDR3, taken from reference TRBV13 and TRBJ1-2): AAGVIQSPRHLIKEKRETATLKCYPIPRHDTVYWYQQGPGQDPQFLISFYEKMQSDKGSIPDRFSAQQFSDYHSELNMSSLELGDSALYFCASSSKDRGTWGYTFGSGTRLTVV.

The chain employs TRBV30 and TRBJ2-2, with D unclear. The CDR3 is made up of 13 amino acids. Germline V gene lookup returns CDR1 GTSNPN and CDR2 SVGIG (reference sequence). V gave up 0 bases and J gave up 5 bases, with 7 bases separating them. The chain's CDR3 is CAWSVRSTGELFF. The CDR3 DNA follows: TGTGCCTGGAGTGTGCGGTCTACCGGGGAGCTGTTTTTT.

V gene TRBV6-2 or TRBV6-3 combines with J gene TRBJ2-3, with D possibly matching TRBD1 (6 bases). Germline V gene sequence: CDR1 MNHEY, CDR2 SVGEGT. The V end was cut by 4 bases, the J end by 6 bases, with 8 bases between. The CDR3 has 12 amino acids. DNA for the CDR3: TGTGCCAGCAGTTCCCAGGGGGATACGCAGTATTTT. It encodes CASSSQGDTQYF.